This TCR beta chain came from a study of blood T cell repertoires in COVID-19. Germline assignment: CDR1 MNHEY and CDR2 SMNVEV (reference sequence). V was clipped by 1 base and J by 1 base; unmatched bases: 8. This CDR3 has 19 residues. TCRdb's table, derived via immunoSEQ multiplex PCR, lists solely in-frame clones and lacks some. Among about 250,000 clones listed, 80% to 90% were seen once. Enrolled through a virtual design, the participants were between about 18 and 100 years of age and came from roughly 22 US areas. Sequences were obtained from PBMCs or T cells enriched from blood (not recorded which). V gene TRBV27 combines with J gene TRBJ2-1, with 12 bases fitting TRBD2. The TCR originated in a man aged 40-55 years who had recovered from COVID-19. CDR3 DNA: TGTGCCAGCAGTTTATGGGGACTAGCGGGTGACGGTTCCTACAATGAGCAGTTCTTC. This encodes CASSLWGLAGDGSYNEQFF.